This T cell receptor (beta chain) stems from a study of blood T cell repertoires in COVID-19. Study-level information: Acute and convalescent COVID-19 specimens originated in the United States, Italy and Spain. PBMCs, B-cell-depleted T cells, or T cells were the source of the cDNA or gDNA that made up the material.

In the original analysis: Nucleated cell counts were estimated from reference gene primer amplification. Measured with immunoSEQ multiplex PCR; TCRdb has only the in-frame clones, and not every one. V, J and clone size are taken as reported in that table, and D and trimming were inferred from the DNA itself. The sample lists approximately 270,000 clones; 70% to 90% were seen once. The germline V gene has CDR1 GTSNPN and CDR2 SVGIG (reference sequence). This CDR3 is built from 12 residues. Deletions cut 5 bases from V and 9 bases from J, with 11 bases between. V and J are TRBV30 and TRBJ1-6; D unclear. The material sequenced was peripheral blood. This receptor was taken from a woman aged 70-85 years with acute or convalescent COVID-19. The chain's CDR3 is CAWGGSSSPLHF. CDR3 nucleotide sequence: TGTGCCTGGGGTGGTTCGAGTTCACCCCTCCACTTT.